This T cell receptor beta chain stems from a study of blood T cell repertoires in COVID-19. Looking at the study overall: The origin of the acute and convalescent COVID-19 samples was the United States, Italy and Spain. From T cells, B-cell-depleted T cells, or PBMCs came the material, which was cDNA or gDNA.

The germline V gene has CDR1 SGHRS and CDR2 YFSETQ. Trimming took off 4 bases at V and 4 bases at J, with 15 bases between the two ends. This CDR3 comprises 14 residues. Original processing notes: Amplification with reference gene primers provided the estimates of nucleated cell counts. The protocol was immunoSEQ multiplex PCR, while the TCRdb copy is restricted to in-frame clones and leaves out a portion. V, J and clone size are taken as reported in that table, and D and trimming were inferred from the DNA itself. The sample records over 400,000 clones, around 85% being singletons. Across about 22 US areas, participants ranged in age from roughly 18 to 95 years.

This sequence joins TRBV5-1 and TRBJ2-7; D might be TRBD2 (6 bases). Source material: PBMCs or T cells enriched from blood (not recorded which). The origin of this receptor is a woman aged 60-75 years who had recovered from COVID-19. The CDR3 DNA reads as TGCGCCAGCAGCACTAGCACAGGCAGGTACGAGCAGTACTTC. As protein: CASSTSTGRYEQYF.